These T cell receptor beta chains were read from a single sample in a study of OX40 agonist ivuxolimab in advanced cancers. TCRdb's table, derived via immunoSEQ multiplex PCR, lists solely in-frame clones and lacks some. The repertoire consists of some 55,000 clones, with roughly 92% occurring once and the leading ten covering roughly 12%. The sequencing used CD4+ or CD8+ T cells sorted from blood, collected in a trial of the OX40 agonist ivuxolimab. The receptors here all came from an adult with an advanced solid tumor such as melanoma, head and neck, liver or kidney cancer. CDR3s include the opening cysteine and the closing phenylalanine or tryptophan. Fields, in order: V gene, D gene, clone size, J gene, CDR3 DNA, CDR3 protein. D genes are given only for firm matches. Clone size, where shown, is once, few, many, or a class for clones that have expanded.

TRBV5-4	.	.	TRBJ2-1	TGTGCCAGCAGCTTGGGGGCCTCGGGGTCCTACAATGAGCAGTTCTTC	CASSLGASGSYNEQFF
TRBV4-1	TRBD2	.	TRBJ2-3	TGCGCCAGCAGCCAAGTCATGCTAGCGGGGGGGAGCACAGATACGCAGTATTTT	CASSQVMLAGGSTDTQYF
TRBV5-1	.	.	TRBJ2-2	TGCGCCAGCAGCCCCGGGACGGCGAACACCGGGGAGCTGTTTTTT	CASSPGTANTGELFF
TRBV5-6	.	.	TRBJ2-7	TGTGCCAGCACCTCTCTGGACAGACCAGACTACGAGCAGTACTTC	CASTSLDRPDYEQYF
TRBV27	.	.	TRBJ2-1	TGTGCCAGCAGTTTATCGTCAGGGGTAGGGTACAATGAGCAGTTCTTC	CASSLSSGVGYNEQFF
TRBV6-1	.	.	TRBJ1-5	TGTGCCAGCAGTGGACAGAAAAACAATCAGCCCCAGCATTTT	CASSGQKNNQPQHF
TRBV11-3	.	.	TRBJ1-2	TGTGCCAGCAGCTTAGTCAGGGACAACTATGGCTACACCTTC	CASSLVRDNYGYTF
TRBV6-1	TRBD1	few	TRBJ1-6	TGTGCCAGCAGTACCACAGGGGTAGACTCACCCCTCCACTTT	CASSTTGVDSPLHF
TRBV10-1	.	once	TRBJ2-3	TGCGCCAGCAGCTTCAGGGGAGCGGATACGCAGTATTTT	CASSFRGADTQYF
TRBV7-2	TRBD2	.	TRBJ2-7	TGTGCCAGCAGCTTAGAAGGGAGGGCCTACGAGCAGTACTTC	CASSLEGRAYEQYF
TRBV2	.	.	TRBJ1-2	TGTGCCTTAGGAGGTGGCTGGGGCTACACCTTC	CALGGGWGYTF
TRBV6-5	TRBD2	few	TRBJ2-5	TGTGCCAGCAGCCCGACTAGCGGGGAAGGGGAGACCCAGTACTTC	CASSPTSGEGETQYF
TRBV9	TRBD2	.	TRBJ2-1	TGTGCCAGCAGCGTAAGGGGGACTAGCGGGAGTAAAGAGCAGTTCTTC	CASSVRGTSGSKEQFF
TRBV2	.	.	TRBJ1-5	TGTGCCAGCAAAGGTCAAAGCTCGCACAATCAGCCCCAGCATTTT	CASKGQSSHNQPQHF
TRBV5-1	TRBD1	.	TRBJ2-2	TGCGCCAGCACCCTGGCAGGGGGCACCGGGGAGCTGTTTTTT	CASTLAGGTGELFF
TRBV9	.	.	TRBJ1-1	TGTGCCAGCAGCGCCGCATCAGCAGGTCTCGCCTCTTTCTTT	CASSAASAGLASFF
TRBV6-5	.	.	TRBJ1-6	TGTGCCAGCCGAAGGGCTTTTAATTCACCCCTCCACTTT	CASRRAFNSPLHF
TRBV12-1	.	.	TRBJ1-5	TGTGCCAGCAGCTTGCAGAGGGTGAGACAGGTCCTGGGACATAGCAATCAGCCCCAGCATTTT	CASSLQRVRQVLGHSNQPQHF
TRBV4-1	.	.	TRBJ2-3	TGCGCCAGCAGCCAAGACAGCTTCCTGAGCACAGATACGCAGTATTTT	CASSQDSFLSTDTQYF
TRBV2	.	few	TRBJ2-7	TGTGCCAGCAGTGGACTGGCCTACGAGCAGTACTTC	CASSGLAYEQYF
TRBV2	.	.	TRBJ2-5	TGTGCCAGCAATCGCCAGGGGGGCCAAGAGACCCAGTACTTC	CASNRQGGQETQYF
TRBV9	TRBD1	.	TRBJ2-7	TGTGCCAGCAGCCCCCAGACAGGGCTCTACGAGCAGTACTTC	CASSPQTGLYEQYF
TRBV7-9	.	.	TRBJ2-2	TGTGCCAGCAGCCCTCTACAGGGTCATGTACGGGAGCTGTTTTTT	CASSPLQGHVRELFF
TRBV7-2	.	.	TRBJ2-7	TGTGCCAGCAGCCCAGGACATACCTACGAGCAGTACTTC	CASSPGHTYEQYF
TRBV10-3	.	.	TRBJ1-5	TGTGCCATCAGGAGGGAGGGTTGGGGGGCCCAGCATTTT	CAIRREGWGAQHF
TRBV5-1	.	few	TRBJ2-3	TGCGCCAGCAGCGTCCGGGACGGTAGCACAGATACGCAGTATTTT	CASSVRDGSTDTQYF
TRBV5-1	.	.	TRBJ2-2	TGCGCCAGCAGCCGGACCGAGAACACCGGGGAGCTGTTTTTT	CASSRTENTGELFF
TRBV5-8	.	.	TRBJ1-6	TGTGCCAGCAGCTTGGAGAGGTCGGCACCCCTCCACTTT	CASSLERSAPLHF
TRBV7-2	.	.	TRBJ1-2	TGTGCCAGCAGCGCTCGAAACTATGGCTACACCTTC	CASSARNYGYTF
TRBV6-6	.	.	TRBJ1-6	TGTGCCAGCAGTTACTCGTCTTTCACGAGGACACCCCTCCACTTT	CASSYSSFTRTPLHF
TRBV10-3	.	.	TRBJ2-7	TGTGCCATCAGTGGGAGGTCCGAGGGAAAAGGCTACGAGCAGTACTTC	CAISGRSEGKGYEQYF
TRBV4-1	.	.	TRBJ2-2	TGCGCCAGCAGCCAAGGGGCGAGCGCGGGATCTGCCGGGGAGCTGTTTTTT	CASSQGASAGSAGELFF
TRBV6-5	.	.	TRBJ2-3	TGTGCCACCCACGGGCCGAACGGAGATACGCAGTATTTT	CATHGPNGDTQYF
TRBV19	.	.	TRBJ1-6	TGTGCCAGTAGTATCGGACGGAAGAATTCACCCCTCCACTTT	CASSIGRKNSPLHF
TRBV28	TRBD1	.	TRBJ1-1	TGTGCCAGCAGTTCAGGGGGCGAGGCGGGGGCTGAAGCTTTCTTT	CASSSGGEAGAEAFF
TRBV6-6	TRBD1	.	TRBJ2-7	TGTGCCAGCAAGGAACAGGGGGAGTCCTACGAGCAGTACTTC	CASKEQGESYEQYF
TRBV28	.	.	TRBJ2-1	TGTGCCGCCCAGGTGGGGACCTCCTACAATGAGCAGTTCTTC	CAAQVGTSYNEQFF
TRBV10-1	TRBD1	.	TRBJ2-3	TGCGCCAGCAGTTCCCCGGGACAGAGCACAGATACGCAGTATTTT	CASSSPGQSTDTQYF
TRBV5-6	TRBD1	.	TRBJ2-2	TGTGCCAGCAGCTTCGGTTTCCAGGGGGCAAACACCGGGGAGCTGTTTTTT	CASSFGFQGANTGELFF
TRBV11-2	.	.	TRBJ2-5	TGTGCCAGCAGCTTAGCCGTTGAGACCCAGTACTTC	CASSLAVETQYF
TRBV5-4	.	.	TRBJ2-7	TGTGCCAGCAGCTTGGAGCGGATGGCGGACTACGAGCAGTACTTC	CASSLERMADYEQYF
TRBV5-1	TRBD2	.	TRBJ2-3	TGCGCCAGCAGCTTGGCGCCTAGCGGGTTTACAGATACGCAGTATTTT	CASSLAPSGFTDTQYF
TRBV19	.	.	TRBJ1-2	TGTGCCCGCTTTGGAAGGGGCCAGCCCTTC	CARFGRGQPF
TRBV5-4	.	.	TRBJ2-5	TGTGCCAGCAGCTCCGGACAGTTAGAGACCCAGTACTTC	CASSSGQLETQYF
TRBV5-4	TRBD1	.	TRBJ1-4	TGTGCCAGCAGTCCGGACAGGGGCGAAAAACTGTTTTTT	CASSPDRGEKLFF
TRBV5-1	TRBD2	.	TRBJ2-3	TGCGCCAGCAGCGCAACCGGGACTAGGCAAGATACGCAGTATTTT	CASSATGTRQDTQYF
TRBV4-2	TRBD2	.	TRBJ2-5	TGTGCCAGCAGCCAAGATGCGGGGAGCGGGGAGAGAGAGACCCAGTACTTC	CASSQDAGSGERETQYF
TRBV4-2	.	.	TRBJ2-5	TGTGCCAGCAGCCAAGATCCCACTAGGATCCAAGAGACCCAGTACTTC	CASSQDPTRIQETQYF
TRBV5-1	TRBD1	.	TRBJ2-7	TGCGCCAGCTCGCCGGGACAGGGTATCTACGAGCAGTACTTC	CASSPGQGIYEQYF
TRBV7-9	.	.	TRBJ2-1	TGTGCCAGCAGCCGTATCGGGGGTAAGAACAATGAGCAGTTCTTC	CASSRIGGKNNEQFF
TRBV19	TRBD2	.	TRBJ2-5	TGTGCCAGTAGCCTAGCGGGAGGGAGGCGAGAGACCCAGTACTTC	CASSLAGGRRETQYF
TRBV19	.	.	TRBJ1-1	TGTGCCAGTAGCCCTGAAGGTGGGACTGAAGCTTTCTTT	CASSPEGGTEAFF
TRBV5-1	TRBD2	.	TRBJ2-5	TGCGCCAGCTCCGGGGGGAGCCGGGACCAAGAGACCCAGTACTTC	CASSGGSRDQETQYF